What follows are 4 T cell receptor beta chains derived from one specimen sequenced in a study of T-cell memory formation after mild COVID-19. MiXCR, applied by TCRdb to the 5' RACE reads, yields one record per CDR3 protein. Of about 200,000 distinct CDR3 sequences detected, over 9.5% appear once; the ten largest clones hold roughly 4%. What was sequenced was PBMCs or a T cell subset sorted from them (not recorded which). These receptors all come from a man aged 18 to 29 who had mild COVID-19 (a few samples of this study predate the infection). Cell type and time point are not known.

The chain combines TRBV27 with TRBJ1-3, with D unresolved. CDR1 MNHEY and CDR2 SMNVEV come from the germline V gene (reference sequence). CDR3 length: 13 amino acids. V was clipped by 6 bases and J by 1 base, with 7 bases between them. CDR3 region: CASRRVSGNTIYF. CDR3 in DNA: TGTGCCAGCAGACGAGTTTCTGGAAACACCATATATTTT.

On this clonotype itself: Being one base from a much bigger clone, this may be a read error. This chain joins TRBV5-1 and TRBJ1-6; a possible D gene is TRBD1 (6 bases). V was shortened by 0 bases and J by 5 bases, with 6 bases between the two germline ends. The CDR3 length is 14 residues. Germline V gives CDR1 SGHRS, CDR2 YFSETQ. The DNA for the CDR3 is TGCGCCAGCAGCTTGGGACAGGATAATTCACCCCTCCACTTT. This encodes CASSLGQDNSPLHF.

This clonotype was seen a few times. This chain joins TRBV7-2 and TRBJ2-5; tentative D call: TRBD2 (5 bases). Germline values: CDR1 SGHTA, CDR2 FQGNSA. The CDR3 is made up of 13 amino acids. V lost 4 bases and J lost 4, with 10 bases in between. CDR3 sequence: CASSSLERETQYF. The DNA of the CDR3 is TGTGCCAGCAGCTCACTAGAGAGAGAGACCCAGTACTTC. The full variable domain, completed using reference TRBV7-2 and TRBJ2-5, is GAGVSQSPSNKVTEKGKDVELRCDPISGHTALYWYRQSLGQGLEFLIYFQGNSAPDKSGLPSDRFSAERTGGSVSTLTIQRTQQEDSAVYLCASSSLERETQYFGPGTRLLVL.

The chain uses TRBV6-2 or TRBV6-3 and TRBJ2-5, with 7 bases aligning to TRBD1. V lost 5 bases, J lost 5 bases, and 14 bases stayed unmatched. The germline CDR1 and CDR2 sequences are MNHEY and SVGEGT. The CDR3 contains 16 residues. In nucleotides, the CDR3 is TGTGCCAGCAGTGATCCTCAGGGGGATCTTTTGGAGACCCAGTACTTC. Translated, it gives CASSDPQGDLLETQYF.